This paragraph covers one TCR beta chain sequence. Its matching antigen is unknown. V shed 5 bases and J shed 4 bases, with 14 bases lying between them. This CDR3 is built from 14 residues. Germline loops: CDR1 SEHNR, CDR2 FQNEAQ (reference sequence). The time point denotes: pre-sensitization, week 0. Treatment of the sample: therapeutic diphenylcyclopropenone sensitization with weekly scalp DPC. The data are from a study of human T cells and chemical hapten exposure. Points from the study as a whole: Significantly more large CDR3 similarity clusters arose among expanded TCRs than among controls.

Individual cDNA molecules received unique molecular identifiers in the library. MiXCR, applied by TCRdb to the RACE reads, yields one record per CDR3 protein. The table includes approximately 100,000 distinct CDR3 sequences, 12% detected once. The clonotype was recovered from a woman aged 45-65 years with alopecia areata. Some clones in this sample may be carry-over from other donors' samples. This rearrangement joins TRBV7-9 to TRBJ1-1, with D perhaps TRBD1 (5 bases). Specimen: whole blood, collected in connection with sensitization to the hapten diphenylcyclopropenone (DPC). The CDR3 nucleotides are TGTGCCAGCAGCCCCTTGCCGGGACGCACTGAAGCTTTCTTT. This gives the protein CASSPLPGRTEAFF.